This TCR beta chain was recorded in a study of sequential checkpoint blockade in melanoma. Overall study context: Arm A got nivolumab then ipilimumab; arm B the reverse, 1:1. TCRbeta immunosequencing was performed on DNA from roughly 99 pretreatment melanoma tumor samples. Around 21 patients had tumor biopsies before treatment and at week 13.

The treatment here: randomized to nivolumab then ipilimumab (arm A) or the reverse (arm B). The table came from immunoSEQ multiplex PCR; TCRdb's copy has only in-frame clones and leaves some out. This table holds 150 to 250 clones, 21% found once. Trimming removed 2 bases at V and 2 bases at J, with 10 bases between. The CDR3 spans 14 residues. In germline, CDR1 is SGHRS, CDR2 YFSETQ. V gene TRBV5-1 combines with J gene TRBJ2-5; D not resolved. The specimen comprised tumor tissue (inferred from file names), sampled from a patient given nivolumab and ipilimumab in sequence. This TCR was recovered from a human donor with melanoma. The CDR3 DNA reads TGCGCCAGCAGCTTAGCTTCGGGTCAAGAGACCCAGTACTTC. Its translation: CASSLASGQETQYF.